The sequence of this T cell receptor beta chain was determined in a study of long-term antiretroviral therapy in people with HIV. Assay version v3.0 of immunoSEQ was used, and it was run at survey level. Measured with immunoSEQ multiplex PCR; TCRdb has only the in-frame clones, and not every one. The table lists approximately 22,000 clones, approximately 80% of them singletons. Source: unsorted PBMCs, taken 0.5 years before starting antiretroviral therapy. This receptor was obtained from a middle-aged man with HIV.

This CDR3 reads CASSSTTNYGYTF. The DNA for the CDR3 is TGTGCCAGCAGTTCCACTACCAACTATGGCTACACCTTC. The genes are TRBV7-2 and TRBJ1-2; D is unresolved. V shed 6 bases and J shed 2 bases, with 10 bases lying between them. Germline V lookup: CDR1 SGHTA, CDR2 FQGNSA. The CDR3 runs 13 residues.